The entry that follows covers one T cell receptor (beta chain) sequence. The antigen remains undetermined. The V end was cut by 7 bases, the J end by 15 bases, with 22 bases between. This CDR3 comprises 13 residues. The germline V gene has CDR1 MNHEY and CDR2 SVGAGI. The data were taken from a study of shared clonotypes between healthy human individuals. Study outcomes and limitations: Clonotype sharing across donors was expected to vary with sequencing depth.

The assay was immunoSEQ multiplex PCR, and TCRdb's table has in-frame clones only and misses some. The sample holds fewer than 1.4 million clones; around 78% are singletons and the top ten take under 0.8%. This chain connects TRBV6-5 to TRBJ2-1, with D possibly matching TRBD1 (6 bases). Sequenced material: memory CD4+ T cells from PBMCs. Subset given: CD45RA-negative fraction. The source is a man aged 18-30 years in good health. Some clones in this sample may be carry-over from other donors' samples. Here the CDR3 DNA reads TGTGCCAGCAAGAGGACAGCCGATACCTCAACGTTCTTC. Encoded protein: CASKRTADTSTFF.